This T cell receptor beta chain was found in a study of T cell repertoires in aging, cancer and after chemotherapy. Overall study context: Over several months to years, re-sampled healthy donor repertoires clearly shared clones. The whole study produced a dataset of roughly 8.6 million TCR reads.

Comments on this clonotype: The antigen remains unidentified.

TRB rearrangements spanning V, D and J were amplified using mixed TRB-A/B primers. TCRdb processed the multiplex PCR reads anew with MiXCR; each CDR3 protein has one entry. The repertoire has 550 to 650 distinct CDR3 sequences, approximately 48% of them found once; the top ten carry 29%. This CDR3 spans 12 amino acids. Germline V lookup: CDR1 MNHEY, CDR2 SMNVEV (reference sequence). V was pared by 4 bases and J by 1 base, with 4 bases between. Peripheral blood genomic DNA, not sorted cells or RNA, was the template. Study outcomes and limitations: Across the chemotherapy interval, each cancer cohort showed higher median generation probability, suggesting thymic rebound.

This chain connects TRBV27 to TRBJ2-5; D is ambiguous. Sequencing used blood. This clonotype was obtained from a human donor in good health. For the CDR3, the DNA is TGTGCCAGCAGTTCCCGCCAAGAGACCCAGTACTTC. Its protein is CASSSRQETQYF.